This T cell receptor beta chain originates from a study of T cells after yellow fever vaccination. On the study more broadly: Fractions with few cells were prepared using SMART-Seq v4 Ultra Low Input. Study-level results: By day 5 rather than day 15, the secondary response had peaked, though it was weaker. Abundant clonotypes (contaminants from the bulk population) could be present in FACS-sorted repertoires. Among primary-vaccination clones, most reappeared after the booster, at almost 98% for CD4 and about 90% for CD8.

J gave up 10 bases and V 0 bases, and 7 bases lay outside the gene matches. In germline, CDR1 is MNHEY, CDR2 SVGAGI. This CDR3 spans 14 amino acids. With respect to this clonotype: The antigen is undetermined.

TCRdb called the 5' RACE reads again in MiXCR, with one record for every CDR3 protein. The sample has hundreds of thousands of distinct CDR3 sequences; around 19% are singletons. The rearrangement links TRBV6-5 to TRBJ1-1; 8 bases line up with TRBD1. The clonotype was recovered from a man between 18 and 29 years old who received the YFV17D yellow fever vaccine. The source was PBMCs, collected before the yellow fever booster vaccination. The CDR3 nucleotides read TGTGCCAGCAGTTACTCCTACAGGGGGGACGCAGCTTTCTTT. This translates into CASSYSYRGDAAFF.